Below, 7 T cell receptor beta chains from the same sample are listed, as sequenced in a study of CD8+ T cells in alopecia areata (dated by TCRdb to the late 2010s). Explained via the paper, the time point label denotes: baseline before oral tofacitinib. Library generation was performed with the immunoSEQ multiplex PCR assay. For TCR sequencing, RNA was extracted from every sample and reverse transcribed into cDNA to serve as template. TCRdb took this table from immuneACCESS and kept in-frame rearrangements with V and J called. Such tables lack part of the clones; where checked against another copy, unresolved V genes explain under half of the gap, and the rest is unexplained. For this sample the table gives over 120,000 clones, of which around 60% were detected only once. The ten top clones hold 5% to 7.5% of the sample. Sample: CD4+ T cells sorted from blood, taken at week 0. The origin of the receptors is a human donor with alopecia areata.

This clone was seen more than once but under ten times. The J gene is TRBJ1-5, the V gene TRBV14; no definite D call. V lost 1 base to trimming and J lost 5 bases, with 6 bases between them. There are 13 residues in the CDR3. Germline V gene data show CDR1 as SGHDN and CDR2 as FVKESK. CDR3 in DNA: TGTGCCAGCAGCCAAGGGGCCCATCAGCCCCAGCATTTT. Translating it yields CASSQGAHQPQHF. Full variable domain (rest looked up from reference TRBV14 and TRBJ1-5): EAGVTQFPSHSVIEKGQTVTLRCDPISGHDNLYWYRRVMGKEIKFLLHFVKESKQDESGMPNNRFLAERTGGTYSTLKVQPAELEDSGVYFCASSQGAHQPQHFGDGTRLSIL.

V usage is TRBV29-1 and J usage is TRBJ1-2; 8 bases align to TRBD1. The CDR3 consists of 13 residues. V trimming: 5 bases; J trimming: 3 bases; junction bases outside the gene matches: 5. Looked up from germline, CDR1 is SQVTM and CDR2 is ANQGSEA. The CDR3 loop is CSVTGTGYYGYTF. The CDR3 DNA sequence: TGCAGCGTTACCGGGACAGGTTACTATGGCTACACCTTC.

This chain connects TRBV25-1 to TRBJ1-2; D unclear. The CDR3 contains 13 residues. V dropped 3 bases and J dropped 10 bases, with 15 bases sitting between them. From germline, CDR1 is MGHDK and CDR2 SYGVNS. The chain's CDR3 is CASSDKAAYYYTF. In nucleotides, the CDR3 is TGTGCCAGCAGTGATAAGGCGGCCTATTACTACACCTTC.

As for this clone: Other DNA sequences in this sample translate to the same CDR3. V and J are TRBV5-4 and TRBJ1-2; tentative D call: TRBD1 (5 bases). Germline loops: CDR1 SGHNT, CDR2 YYREEE (reference sequence). This CDR3 region has 13 residues. V gave up 2 bases and J gave up 2 bases, with 7 bases separating them. The CDR3 nucleotides are TGTGCCAGCAGCTTAGACAGCAACTATGGCTACACCTTC. Its translation is CASSLDSNYGYTF.

This clone was detected many times. The rearrangement uses TRBV4-1 and TRBJ2-5, with 7 nucleotides matching TRBD1. The ends lost 0 bases at V and 2 bases at J; junction bases unmatched: 6. The CDR3 totals 16 residues. CDR1 and CDR2 from the germline V gene are MGHRA and YSYEKL. CDR3 region: CASSQDTGANQETQYF. The DNA of the CDR3 is TGCGCCAGCAGCCAAGACACAGGGGCGAATCAAGAGACCCAGTACTTC.

CDR3: CASSLMRSADEKLFF. CDR3 DNA sequence: TGTGCCAGCAGCTTGATGAGGTCGGCAGATGAAAAACTGTTTTTT. This chain connects TRBV5-8 to TRBJ1-4; D not certain. Germline assignment: CDR1 SGHTS and CDR2 YDEGEE. V lost 1 base to trimming and J lost 6 bases, with 13 bases between them. This CDR3 comprises 15 residues.

The chain couples TRBV30 to TRBJ1-1; D is perhaps TRBD1 (5 bases). Germline CDR1 reads GTSNPN; CDR2 reads SVGIG (reference sequence). This CDR3 contains 16 residues. Between the trimmed V and J ends, which lost 2 bases and 4 bases, there was a span of 20 bases. This CDR3 is CAWSKDTLTLGTEAFF. The DNA of the CDR3 is TGTGCCTGGAGTAAGGACACGCTAACCCTGGGCACTGAAGCTTTCTTT.